A selection of T cell receptor beta chains follows, all from one sample in a study of T-cell memory formation after mild COVID-19. MiXCR, run by TCRdb on the 5' RACE reads, gives a single entry per CDR3 protein. In the table there are fewer than 200,000 distinct CDR3 sequences, roughly 13% of which are singletons. Material for sequencing was PBMCs or a T cell subset sorted from them (not recorded which). These receptors were obtained from a man in his late teens or twenties who had mild COVID-19 (a few samples of this study predate the infection). Cell type and time point are not known. Each CDR3 is given with its conserved first and last residue. The D gene is left open where the match is weak. The size field is filled for only some rows; it gives once, few, many or a size class.

TRBJ1-3 few TRBV5-1 - CASSLVGSLSGNTIYF TGCGCCAGCAGCTTGGTAGGGTCACTCTCTGGAAACACCATATATTTT
TRBJ2-3 - TRBV7-2 - CASSLFGSTDTQYF TGTGCCAGCAGCTTATTTGGAAGCACAGATACGCAGTATTTT
TRBJ2-1 many TRBV5-1 - CASSLEVLTANEQFF TGCGCCAGCAGCTTGGAGGTATTGACGGCCAATGAGCAGTTCTTC
TRBJ2-7 few TRBV20-1 - CSARGGGASYEQYF TGCAGTGCTAGAGGGGGCGGGGCCTCCTACGAGCAGTACTTC
TRBJ2-2 few TRBV12-3/TRBV12-4 - CASSLGPWGELFF TGTGCCAGCAGTTTGGGGCCGTGGGGGGAGCTGTTTTTT
TRBJ2-7 - TRBV12-3/TRBV12-4 TRBD2 CASSLRDYYEQYF TGTGCCAGCAGTTTACGGGACTATTACGAGCAGTACTTC
TRBJ1-5 - TRBV12-5 - CASGFSGEYQPQHF TGTGCTAGTGGTTTCTCAGGGGAATATCAGCCCCAGCATTTT
TRBJ2-2 few TRBV9 - CASRSSGVGTGELFF TGTGCCAGCAGAAGTTCAGGGGTGGGGACCGGGGAGCTGTTTTTT
TRBJ2-5 few TRBV12-3/TRBV12-4 TRBD1 CASSGRDRHFQETQYF TGTGCCAGCAGTGGAAGGGACAGACATTTCCAAGAGACCCAGTACTTC
TRBJ2-2 - TRBV29-1 - CSVGIVANTGELFF TGCAGCGTTGGCATCGTGGCAAACACCGGGGAGCTGTTTTTT
TRBJ2-5 few TRBV2 - CASTETVTETQYF TGTGCCAGCACCGAGACCGTGACTGAGACCCAGTACTTC
TRBJ2-7 few TRBV6-6 TRBD1 CASSGDRDYEQYF TGTGCCAGCAGCGGGGACAGAGACTACGAGCAGTACTTC
TRBJ1-4 few TRBV20-1 - CSARAGTNEKLFF TGCAGTGCACGGGCGGGCACTAATGAAAAACTGTTTTTT
TRBJ2-5 many TRBV7-6 - CASSLIVTETQYF TGTGCCAGCAGCTTGATAGTAACAGAGACCCAGTACTTC
TRBJ1-1 - TRBV4-2 TRBD1 CASSQETGANTEAFF TGTGCCAGCAGCCAAGAGACAGGGGCGAACACTGAAGCTTTCTTT
TRBJ1-6 - TRBV15 TRBD1 CATSKGQGGSPLHF TGTGCCACCAGCAAGGGACAGGGCGGTTCACCCCTCCACTTT
TRBJ2-7 - TRBV15 - CATSRGGGPSYEQYF TGTGCCACCAGCAGGGGAGGGGGTCCCTCCTACGAGCAGTACTTC
TRBJ2-3 many TRBV29-1 TRBD2 CSVEDAPGQGLAGSTDTQYF TGCAGCGTTGAAGATGCACCGGGACAAGGACTAGCGGGTAGCACAGATACGCAGTATTTT
TRBJ1-2 - TRBV6-5 - CASRYSGRRVGGYTF TGTGCCAGCAGATACTCCGGGAGGAGGGTTGGTGGCTACACCTTC
TRBJ1-2 - TRBV6-2/TRBV6-3 TRBD1 CASSGPDRASYGYTF TGTGCCAGCAGCGGTCCGGACAGGGCCTCCTATGGCTACACCTTC
TRBJ1-2 few TRBV4-3 TRBD1 CASSPGTGGRDGYTF TGCGCCAGCAGCCCCGGGACAGGGGGTAGGGATGGCTACACCTTC
TRBJ2-4 few TRBV7-2 - CASSLNRGRDIQYF TGTGCCAGCAGCTTAAATCGGGGAAGGGACATTCAGTACTTC
TRBJ1-4 few TRBV7-2 - CASSSHTTYEKLFF TGTGCCAGCAGCTCACATACTACTTATGAAAAACTGTTTTTT
TRBJ2-6 few TRBV4-1 - CASSQFIRSYSGANVLTF TGCGCCAGCAGCCAATTCATTCGCTCCTACTCTGGGGCCAACGTCCTGACTTTC
TRBJ2-1 few TRBV3-1 TRBD2 CASSQESGGARSLF TGTGCCAGCAGCCAAGAAAGCGGGGGCGCCCGGTCGCTCTTC
TRBJ1-3 few TRBV6-5 TRBD1 CASSYSMPDRVYGNTIYF TGTGCCAGCAGTTACTCGATGCCGGACAGGGTGTATGGAAACACCATATATTTT
TRBJ2-3 few TRBV5-1 TRBD2 CASSHLAGEGTDTQYF TGCGCCAGCAGCCACTTAGCGGGGGAGGGCACAGATACGCAGTATTTT
TRBJ2-3 - TRBV5-1 - CASGTSRSDTQYF TGCGCCAGCGGGACTTCGCGGTCAGATACGCAGTATTTT
TRBJ2-3 many TRBV5-1 - CASSPREDTQYF TGCGCCAGCAGCCCTCGGGAAGATACGCAGTATTTT
TRBJ2-3 many TRBV5-1 - CASRYMMDTQYF TGCGCCAGCAGATATATGATGGATACGCAGTATTTT
TRBJ2-3 - TRBV7-9 - CSSSPPSVTDTQYF TGTTCCAGCAGCCCCCCCAGTGTCACAGATACGCAGTATTTT
TRBJ2-1 many TRBV4-1 - CASSLNPLGTNEQFF TGCGCCAGCAGCCTAAACCCCTTAGGGACGAATGAGCAGTTCTTC
TRBJ2-6 few TRBV7-2 - CASSPRRIPGGGANVLTF TGTGCCAGCAGCCCCCGCCGAATACCTGGCGGAGGGGCCAACGTCCTGACTTTC
TRBJ1-2 - TRBV6-5 TRBD1 CASSYSGQQGYTF TGTGCCAGCAGTTACTCGGGACAGCAAGGCTACACCTTC
TRBJ2-3 - TRBV5-1 - CASSTDPSSTDTQYF TGCGCCAGCAGTACAGACCCATCTAGCACAGATACGCAGTATTTT
TRBJ1-1 few TRBV5-6 - CASSETVNTEAFF TGTGCCAGCAGCGAGACAGTGAACACTGAAGCTTTCTTT
TRBJ2-3 few TRBV5-4 - CASREGTLQMTDTQYF TGTGCCAGCAGGGAAGGGACTTTACAGATGACAGATACGCAGTATTTT
TRBJ2-7 many TRBV12-3/TRBV12-4 - CASSLDLGEQYF TGTGCCAGCAGCCTCGACCTGGGGGAGCAGTACTTC
TRBJ2-1 - TRBV14 - CASSPTLGDNEQFF TGTGCCAGCTCGCCAACCCTCGGGGACAATGAGCAGTTCTTC
TRBJ2-3 few TRBV7-9 - CASELDTQYF TGTGCCAGTGAATTAGATACGCAGTATTTT
TRBJ2-3 many TRBV5-1 TRBD2 CASSSGGPTDTQYF TGCGCCAGCAGCTCGGGGGGGCCCACAGATACGCAGTATTTT
TRBJ2-3 few TRBV5-1 - CASSTVKSSSTDTQYF TGCGCCAGCAGCACGGTGAAGTCTTCTAGCACAGATACGCAGTATTTT
TRBJ2-1 many TRBV5-1 - CASSALPGPNEQFF TGCGCCAGCAGCGCCCTGCCGGGCCCCAATGAGCAGTTCTTC
TRBJ2-1 - TRBV18 - CASSPGASSYNEQFF TGTGCCAGCTCACCAGGGGCCAGCTCCTACAATGAGCAGTTCTTC
TRBJ2-7 few TRBV7-2 - CASSSGQKQYF TGTGCCAGCAGCTCCGGACAGAAGCAGTACTTC
TRBJ2-7 few TRBV12-3/TRBV12-4 TRBD1 CASSRTGEQYF TGTGCCAGCAGTCGGACAGGCGAGCAGTACTTC
TRBJ1-1 - TRBV2 - CASSELVGEAFF TGTGCCAGCAGTGAACTCGTAGGAGAAGCTTTCTTT
TRBJ1-1 - TRBV3-1 - CASSDDASTATF TGTGCCAGCAGCGACGACGCGTCGACAGCTACATTT
TRBJ2-1 few TRBV20-1 TRBD2 CSAPGGVEQFF TGCAGTGCCCCTGGGGGGGTTGAGCAGTTCTTC
TRBJ2-7 - TRBV12-3/TRBV12-4 - CASSFGSLPSYEQYF TGTGCCAGCAGTTTTGGCAGTTTACCCTCCTACGAGCAGTACTTC
TRBJ2-1 few TRBV4-2 TRBD2 CASSQDRVEATSGQNEQFF TGTGCCAGCAGCCAAGATCGGGTCGAGGCGACTAGCGGGCAAAATGAGCAGTTCTTC
TRBJ1-1 many TRBV7-9 - CASSNNRDPRKAFF TGTGCCAGCAGCAACAATAGGGACCCCCGCAAAGCTTTCTTT
TRBJ2-7 few TRBV20-1 - CSASGTLTPYEQYF TGCAGTGCTAGTGGGACACTGACCCCCTACGAGCAGTACTTC
TRBJ2-3 - TRBV7-2 TRBD2 CASSRRSGDSRDTQYF TGTGCCAGCAGCCGCCGGAGCGGGGACTCACGAGATACGCAGTATTTT
TRBJ2-1 - TRBV12-3/TRBV12-4 - CASSIGGEQFF TGTGCCAGCAGCATCGGCGGGGAGCAGTTCTTC
TRBJ2-2 few TRBV5-1 - CASSPGLTGGELFF TGCGCCAGCAGTCCAGGGCTGACCGGCGGGGAGCTGTTTTTT